The 22 T cell receptor beta chains below come from one sample, sequenced in a study of shared clonotypes between healthy human individuals. TCRdb's copy holds only in-frame clones and misses some; the assay was immunoSEQ multiplex PCR. The table lists more than 2,000,000 clones, more than 90% of them singletons. Sequenced input: naive CD4+ T cells sorted from blood. Stated subset: CD45RA+ positively selected. The receptors derive from a man younger than 35 in good health.

Here the CDR3 DNA reads TGTGCCAGCAGCATGATAACCACAGATACGCAGTATTTT. Encoded protein: CASSMITTDTQYF. The chain is built from TRBV5-6 and TRBJ2-3; D unclear. The CDR3 contains 13 residues. Germline values: CDR1 SGHDT, CDR2 YYEEEE. With 4 bases removed from V and 2 bases from J, the gap between germline ends came to 8 bases.

The chain links TRBV6-1 to TRBJ2-5; 8 bases align to TRBD2. CDR1 and CDR2 from the germline V gene are MNHNS and SASEGT. V lost 10 bases to trimming and J lost 2 bases; unmatched junction nucleotides: 6. The CDR3 extends over 13 amino acids. This CDR3 is CAIPGGRQETQYF. As DNA, the CDR3 is TGTGCCATCCCGGGAGGGCGGCAAGAGACCCAGTACTTC.

The V and J genes are TRBV7-2 and TRBJ1-1, with D uncertain. The CDR3 is 16 residues long. Looked up from germline, CDR1 is SGHTA and CDR2 is FQGNSA. Trimming shortened V by 2 bases and J by 1 base, and 14 bases separated the two germline ends. This chain's CDR3 is CASSLILLRGNTEAFF. In DNA form, the CDR3 reads TGTGCCAGCAGCTTAATTCTCCTCCGCGGGAACACTGAAGCTTTCTTT.

V and J are TRBV29-1 and TRBJ2-7; 12 bases are shared with TRBD2. V lost 7 bases to trimming and J lost 5 bases; unmatched junction nucleotides: 6. This CDR3 spans 13 amino acids. Germline values: CDR1 SQVTM, CDR2 ANQGSEA. CDR3: CSGRLAGVHEQYF. The CDR3 nucleotides are TGCAGCGGGCGACTAGCGGGGGTTCACGAGCAGTACTTC.

The chain combines TRBV5-1 with TRBJ2-1, with 8 bases fitting TRBD2. This CDR3 is built from 17 residues. CDR1 is SGHRS and CDR2 is YFSETQ in the germline V gene. V was clipped by 0 bases and J by 3 bases; unmatched bases: 8. This CDR3 reads CASSLVGLAGGYNEQFF. The CDR3, as DNA: TGCGCCAGCAGCTTGGTGGGGCTAGCGGGCGGCTACAATGAGCAGTTCTTC. Full variable domain (missing parts from reference TRBV5-1 and TRBJ2-1): KAGVTQTPRYLIKTRGQQVTLSCSPISGHRSVSWYQQTPGQGLQFLFEYFSETQRNKGNFPGRFSGRQFSNSRSEMNVSTLELGDSALYLCASSLVGLAGGYNEQFFGPGTRLTVL.

The V and J genes are TRBV5-4 and TRBJ2-7; 9 bases map to TRBD2. Germline trimming cut 0 bases from V and 6 bases from J; bases unmatched to any gene: 4. The CDR3 consists of 14 residues. Germline CDR1 SGHNT, CDR2 YYREEE (reference sequence). CDR3 DNA sequence: TGTGCCAGCAGCTTGGGCGGGAGGGTCGGCGAGCAGTACTTC. Amino acids: CASSLGGRVGEQYF. The variable domain in full, with the rest retrieved from reference TRBV5-4 and TRBJ2-7, is ETGVTQSPTHLIKTRGQQVTLRCSSQSGHNTVSWYQQALGQGPQFIFQYYREEENGRGNFPPRFSGLQFPNYSSELNVNALELDDSALYLCASSLGGRVGEQYFGPGTRLTVT.

The rearrangement uses TRBV12-5 and TRBJ2-7; TRBD1 matches at 7 bases. The trim removed 2 bases at V and 2 bases at J, leaving 6 bases unmatched. The germline CDR1 and CDR2 sequences are LGHNT and FRNRAP. This CDR3 has 15 amino acids. The CDR3 DNA is TGTGCTAGTGGTTTGTCCTTCGGGACAGCCTACGAGCAGTACTTC. This translates into CASGLSFGTAYEQYF.

This rearrangement joins TRBV5-8 to TRBJ2-1; D is uncertain. This CDR3 has 15 amino acids. CDR1 SGHTS and CDR2 YDEGEE come from the germline V gene. Trimming cost V 5 bases and J 0 bases, with 12 bases left between them. The CDR3 loop reads CASSRTLSSYNEQFF. The CDR3, as DNA: TGTGCCAGCAGTCGGACCCTCAGCTCCTACAATGAGCAGTTCTTC.

The rearrangement joins TRBV9 to TRBJ2-3; 7 bases are shared with TRBD1. V shed 3 bases and J 2 bases; nucleotides not matched to a gene: 6. This CDR3 is 15 amino acids long. Germline lookup yields CDR1 SGDLS and CDR2 YYNGEE. This CDR3 is CASSASGGNTDTQYF. DNA for the CDR3: TGTGCCAGCAGCGCTTCAGGGGGAAACACAGATACGCAGTATTTT. Using reference TRBV9 and TRBJ2-3 for the parts outside the CDR3, the full variable domain is DSGVTQTPKHLITATGQRVTLRCSPRSGDLSVYWYQQSLDQGLQFLIQYYNGEERAKGNILERFSAQQFPDLHSELNLSSLELGDSALYFCASSASGGNTDTQYFGPGTRLTVL.

The rearrangement joins TRBV7-8 to TRBJ2-5; D gene ambiguous. This CDR3 contains 14 residues. The V end lost 4 bases, the J end lost 1 base, and 10 bases lay between the germline ends. Per the germline V gene, CDR1 is SGHVS and CDR2 is FQNEAQ. The CDR3 protein is CASSSWTIQETQYF. The CDR3 region has the DNA TGTGCCAGCAGCTCTTGGACGATCCAAGAGACCCAGTACTTC.

In this sample, this clone turned up once. V usage is TRBV6-6 and J usage is TRBJ2-7; D may be TRBD2 (5 bases). The V end was cut by 5 bases, the J end by 6 bases, with 8 bases between. The V gene's germline CDR1 is MNHNY and CDR2 SVGAGI (reference sequence). This CDR3 is built from 11 residues. The CDR3 nucleotides are TGTGCCAGCAGTACCGGGATCGAGCAGTACTTC. Amino acids: CASSTGIEQYF.

This clone came up once. J is TRBJ2-7 and V is TRBV7-9; D remains unclear. CDR1 and CDR2 from the germline V gene are SEHNR and FQNEAQ (reference sequence). CDR3 length equals 15 residues. Trimming took off 5 bases at V and 0 bases at J, with 14 bases between the two ends. Here the CDR3 reads CASSDMTWYSYEQYF. The DNA of the CDR3 is TGTGCCAGCAGCGACATGACTTGGTACTCCTACGAGCAGTACTTC.

The chain couples TRBV7-2 to TRBJ1-1; no clear D. The length of the CDR3 is 12 residues. Trimming stripped 5 bases from V and 5 bases from J, with 9 bases between. Germline V lookup: CDR1 SGHTA, CDR2 FQGNSA. The CDR3 loop is CASSPGVTEAFF. CDR3 coding DNA: TGTGCCAGCAGCCCGGGTGTGACTGAAGCTTTCTTT. The variable domain in full, with the rest retrieved from reference TRBV7-2 and TRBJ1-1, is GAGVSQSPSNKVTEKGKDVELRCDPISGHTALYWYRQSLGQGLEFLIYFQGNSAPDKSGLPSDRFSAERTGGSVSTLTIQRTQQEDSAVYLCASSPGVTEAFFGQGTRLTVV.

V usage is TRBV15 and J usage is TRBJ1-5; D is undetermined. The CDR3 covers 13 residues. In germline, CDR1 is LNHNV, CDR2 YYDKDF (reference sequence). V was clipped by 8 bases and J by 1 base, with 9 bases between them. CDR3 sequence: CATGLESNQPQHF. The CDR3 nucleotides are TGTGCCACCGGCCTGGAGAGCAATCAGCCCCAGCATTTT.

This clone was found a few times. The rearrangement joins TRBV7-8 to TRBJ2-7; D is tentatively TRBD1 or TRBD2 (5 bases each). The CDR3 sequence is 14 residues long. V was shortened by 5 bases and J by 2 bases, with 13 bases between the two germline ends. CDR1 is SGHVS, CDR2 FQNEAQ, per germline. The CDR3 DNA follows: TGTGCCAGCAGCCCGGGGACCGTAGCCTACGAGCAGTACTTC. Translated: CASSPGTVAYEQYF.

The rearrangement links TRBV10-3 to TRBJ2-1, with TRBD2 matching 14 bases. Germline-derived CDR1 and CDR2 are ENHRY and SYGVKD. V was clipped by 5 bases and J by 0 bases; unmatched bases: 3. The CDR3 length is 17 residues. CDR3 region: CAISQTSGGASYNEQFF. The CDR3 coding sequence is TGTGCCATCAGTCAGACTAGCGGGGGGGCCTCCTACAATGAGCAGTTCTTC.

DNA of the CDR3: TGTGCCTCGAACTATGCCGGGGGGACCCTAGCCAAAAACATTCAGTACTTC. Its protein product is CASNYAGGTLAKNIQYF. The V call is TRBV30, the J call TRBJ2-4, with 7 bases matching TRBD2. CDR3 length: 17 residues. Germline CDR1 GTSNPN, CDR2 SVGIG (reference sequence). Trimming took 7 bases from V and 0 from J; bases not matched to a gene: 15.

The chain employs TRBV18 and TRBJ2-3; TRBD2 might be the D (5 bases). Germline CDR1 is KGHSH and CDR2 is LQKENI. This CDR3 is built from 15 residues. The V end lost 2 bases, the J end lost 0 bases, and 9 bases lay between the germline ends. In DNA form, the CDR3 reads TGTGCCAGCTCACCATTTAGCGTAAGCACAGATACGCAGTATTTT. Translation: CASSPFSVSTDTQYF.

The gene calls are TRBV6-5 and TRBJ2-1; D perhaps matches TRBD2 (5 bases). In germline, CDR1 is MNHEY, CDR2 SVGAGI. CDR3 size: 16 residues. V shed 4 bases and J shed 0 bases, with 13 bases lying between them. The chain's CDR3 is CASSSRAASSYNEQFF. The CDR3 DNA reads TGTGCCAGCAGTTCCCGAGCGGCCTCCTCCTACAATGAGCAGTTCTTC.

This clone has a single count. The chain links TRBV27 to TRBJ1-4, with D hard to call. With 8 bases removed from V and 8 bases from J, the gap between germline ends came to 15 bases. Germline V CDR1 and CDR2: MNHEY, SMNVEV (reference sequence). CDR3 length equals 13 residues. CDR3 amino acids: CASGVPLMEKLFF. The CDR3 DNA is TGTGCCAGCGGGGTCCCGCTTATGGAAAAACTGTTTTTT. The complete variable domain, with remaining parts taken from reference TRBV27 and TRBJ1-4, reads EAQVTQNPRYLITVTGKKLTVTCSQNMNHEYMSWYRQDPGLGLRQIYYSMNVEVTDKGDVPEGYKVSRKEKRNFPLILESPSPNQTSLYFCASGVPLMEKLFFGSGTQLSVL.

The V call is TRBV2, the J call TRBJ2-5, with 11 bases lining up with TRBD1. The DNA matches TRBJ2-7 better at its end, which makes the J call doubtful. CDR1 SNHLY and CDR2 FYNNEI come from the germline V gene. CDR3 length equals 15 residues. The CDR3, as DNA: TGTGCCAGCAGTGAAGGGGGACAGGGGGGCCACGAGCAGTACTTC. Protein sequence: CASSEGGQGGHEQYF.

The V call is TRBV6-1, the J call TRBJ1-2, with 10 bases fitting TRBD1. J gave up 8 bases and V 2 bases, and 8 bases lay outside the gene matches. This CDR3 is 15 amino acids long. CDR1 is MNHNS, CDR2 SASEGT, per germline. The CDR3 region is CASSEQGQGVNGYTF. The CDR3 bases are TGTGCCAGCAGTGAACAAGGACAGGGGGTTAACGGCTACACCTTC.